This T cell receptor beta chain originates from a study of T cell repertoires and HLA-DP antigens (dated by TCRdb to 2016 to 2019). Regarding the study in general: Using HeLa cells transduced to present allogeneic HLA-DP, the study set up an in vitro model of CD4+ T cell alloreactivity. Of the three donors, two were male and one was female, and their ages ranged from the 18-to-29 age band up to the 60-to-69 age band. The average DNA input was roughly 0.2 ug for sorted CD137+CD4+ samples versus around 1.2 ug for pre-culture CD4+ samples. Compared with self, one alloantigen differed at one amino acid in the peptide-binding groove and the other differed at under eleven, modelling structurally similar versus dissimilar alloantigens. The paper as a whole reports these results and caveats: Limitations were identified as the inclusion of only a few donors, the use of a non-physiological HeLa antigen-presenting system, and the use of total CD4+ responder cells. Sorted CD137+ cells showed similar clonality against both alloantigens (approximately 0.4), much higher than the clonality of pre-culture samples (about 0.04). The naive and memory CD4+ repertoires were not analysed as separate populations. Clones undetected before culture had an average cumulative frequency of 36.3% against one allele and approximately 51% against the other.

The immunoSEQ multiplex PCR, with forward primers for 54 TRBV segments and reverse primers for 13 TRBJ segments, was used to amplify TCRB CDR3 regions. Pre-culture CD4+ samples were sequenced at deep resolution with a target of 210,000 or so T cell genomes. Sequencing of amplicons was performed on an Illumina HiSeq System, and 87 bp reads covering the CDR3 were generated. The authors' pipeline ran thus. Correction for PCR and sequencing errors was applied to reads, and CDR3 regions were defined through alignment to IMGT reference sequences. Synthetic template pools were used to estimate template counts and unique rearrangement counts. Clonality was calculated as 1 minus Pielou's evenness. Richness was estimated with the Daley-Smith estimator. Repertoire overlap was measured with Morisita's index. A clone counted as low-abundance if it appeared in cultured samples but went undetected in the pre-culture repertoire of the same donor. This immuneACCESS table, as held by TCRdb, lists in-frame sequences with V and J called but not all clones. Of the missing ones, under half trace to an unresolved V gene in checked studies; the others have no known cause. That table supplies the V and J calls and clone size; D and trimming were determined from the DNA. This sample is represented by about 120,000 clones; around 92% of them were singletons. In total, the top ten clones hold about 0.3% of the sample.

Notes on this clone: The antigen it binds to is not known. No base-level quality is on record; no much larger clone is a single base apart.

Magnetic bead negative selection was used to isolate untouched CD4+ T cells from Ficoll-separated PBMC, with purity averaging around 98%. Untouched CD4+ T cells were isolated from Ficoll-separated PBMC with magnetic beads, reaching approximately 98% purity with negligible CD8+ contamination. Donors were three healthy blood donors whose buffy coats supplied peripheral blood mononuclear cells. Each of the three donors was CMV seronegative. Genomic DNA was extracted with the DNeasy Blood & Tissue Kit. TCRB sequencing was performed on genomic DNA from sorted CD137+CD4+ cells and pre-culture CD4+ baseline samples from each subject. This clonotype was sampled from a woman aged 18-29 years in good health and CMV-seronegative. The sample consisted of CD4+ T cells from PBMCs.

The CDR3 region: CASSLRQGWDEKLFF. The DNA sequence reads TGTGCCAGCAGTCTCAGACAGGGTTGGGATGAAAAACTGTTTTTT. The chain links TRBV27 with TRBJ1-4, and 7 junctional nucleotides match TRBD1. From the germline V gene (reference sequence), CDR1 is MNHEY and CDR2 is SMNVEV. For this chain, trimming is 5 bases at the V end and 6 bases at the J end, and the number of junction bases without a gene match is 9. From the cysteine through the phenylalanine, the CDR3 covers 15 amino acids. Just the 45-base CDR3 DNA is kept, in frame starting at base 1. Beyond the CDR3, the reference TRBV27 and TRBJ1-4 genes provide the residues; the full variable domain reads: EAQVTQNPRYLITVTGKKLTVTCSQNMNHEYMSWYRQDPGLGLRQIYYSMNVEVTDKGDVPEGYKVSRKEKRNFPLILESPSPNQTSLYFCASSLRQGWDEKLFFGSGTQLSVL.